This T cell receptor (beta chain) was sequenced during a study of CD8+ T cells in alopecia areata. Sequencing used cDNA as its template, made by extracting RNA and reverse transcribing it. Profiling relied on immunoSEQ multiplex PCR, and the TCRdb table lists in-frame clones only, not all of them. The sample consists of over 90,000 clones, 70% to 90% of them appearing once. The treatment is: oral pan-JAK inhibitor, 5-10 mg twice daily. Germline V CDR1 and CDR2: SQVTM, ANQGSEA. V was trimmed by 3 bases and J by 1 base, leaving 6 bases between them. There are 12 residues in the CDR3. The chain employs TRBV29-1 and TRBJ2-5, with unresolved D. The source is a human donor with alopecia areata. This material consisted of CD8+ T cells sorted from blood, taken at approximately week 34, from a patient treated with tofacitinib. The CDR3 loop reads CSVDGPQETQYF. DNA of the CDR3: TGCAGCGTTGATGGGCCCCAAGAGACCCAGTACTTC.